The T cell receptor beta chain under discussion was sequenced for a study of T cell responses to AZD1222 COVID-19 vaccine. Assay used: immunoSEQ multiplex PCR; TCRdb lists only in-frame clones, some missing. The sample shows about 150,000 clones, about nine tenths of them seen only once. V was clipped by 5 bases and J by 2 bases; unmatched bases: 6. The CDR3 covers 14 residues. Germline-derived CDR1 and CDR2 are SQVTM and ANQGSEA. The chain recombines TRBV29-1 with TRBJ2-1; TRBD2 agrees at 7 bases. The sequence derives from an adult who received the AZD1222 COVID-19 vaccine. Here the sequenced sample was peripheral blood, taken 28 days after the second AZD1222 dose. The CDR3: CSVTGGLPYNEQFF. In DNA form, the CDR3 reads TGCAGCGTTACGGGGGGTCTTCCCTACAATGAGCAGTTCTTC.